The rows below give T cell receptor beta chains drawn from one sample of a study of metastatic and nonmetastatic thyroid tumors. From the PCR reads, TCRdb re-called clones with MiXCR. In the table there are around 37,000 clones, 25% to 30% of which are singletons. Source material: blood. These receptor sequences come from a female donor with papillary thyroid cancer or a benign thyroid nodule (not recorded which). Some clones in this sample may be carry-over from other donors' samples. CDR3s include the opening cysteine and the closing phenylalanine or tryptophan. The order of the fields is D gene, clone size, V gene, J gene, CDR3 DNA, CDR3 protein. A D gene is named only where the DNA matches it firmly. Not every row has a clone size; where given, it reads once, few, many or a size class.

.,.,TRBV15,TRBJ2-7,TGTGCCACCATCAGATATCGGGGCCCCTACGAGCAGTACTTC,CATIRYRGPYEQYF
TRBD2,many,TRBV7-6,TRBJ2-7,TGTGCCAGCAGTGTAGCGGGAGGGCCCTACGAGCAGTACTTC,CASSVAGGPYEQYF
TRBD1,many,TRBV5-1,TRBJ1-3,TGCGCCAGCTCGCAGGACAGGCCCCCTGGAAACACCATATATTTT,CASSQDRPPGNTIYF
.,many,TRBV12-3/TRBV12-4,TRBJ1-3,TGTGCCAGCAGATCTACTGGGGCAGGGGACGGAAACACCATATATTTT,CASRSTGAGDGNTIYF
.,.,TRBV20-1,TRBJ2-3,TGCAGTGCTAGATACGCAGATACGCAGTATTTT,CSARYADTQYF
.,medium-sized,TRBV6-2/TRBV6-3,TRBJ1-5,TGTGCCAGCAGTTATAGTCCTCCCCAGCCCCAGCATTTT,CASSYSPPQPQHF
.,few,TRBV11-1,TRBJ2-1,TGTGCCAGCAGCGGAATACTATCGGGAATTTACAATGAGCAGTTCTTC,CASSGILSGIYNEQFF
.,.,TRBV4-2,TRBJ2-2,TGTGCCAGCAGCCAAGGAGGGTATGACGGGGAGCTGTTTTTT,CASSQGGYDGELFF
TRBD1,many,TRBV15,TRBJ2-6,TGTGCCACCAGCAAAGGGACAGCAGGGGCCAACGTCCTGACTTTC,CATSKGTAGANVLTF
.,.,TRBV28,TRBJ1-6,TGTGCCAGCAGTTTACCTCGCCCGGCCAAATTCCACTTT,CASSLPRPAKFHF
.,many,TRBV24-1,TRBJ2-3,TGTGCCACCAGCGGGGACGGCACAGATACGCAGTATTTT,CATSGDGTDTQYF
TRBD2,.,TRBV6-5,TRBJ2-1,TGTGCCAGCAGTTTAGCTAGCGGGGGCGGCAATGAGCAGTTCTTC,CASSLASGGGNEQFF
TRBD2,.,TRBV7-2,TRBJ2-1,TGTGCCAGCAGCTTAGCCGGACTAGCGGATGACAATGAGCAGTTCTTC,CASSLAGLADDNEQFF
TRBD1,many,TRBV5-1,TRBJ1-1,TGCGCCAGCAGCCAGGGGACAGGGGCTACAAACACTGAAGCTTTCTTT,CASSQGTGATNTEAFF
TRBD1,many,TRBV2,TRBJ2-2,TGTGCCAGCAGCTCGGACAGGGGAGGGGAGCTGTTTTTT,CASSSDRGGELFF